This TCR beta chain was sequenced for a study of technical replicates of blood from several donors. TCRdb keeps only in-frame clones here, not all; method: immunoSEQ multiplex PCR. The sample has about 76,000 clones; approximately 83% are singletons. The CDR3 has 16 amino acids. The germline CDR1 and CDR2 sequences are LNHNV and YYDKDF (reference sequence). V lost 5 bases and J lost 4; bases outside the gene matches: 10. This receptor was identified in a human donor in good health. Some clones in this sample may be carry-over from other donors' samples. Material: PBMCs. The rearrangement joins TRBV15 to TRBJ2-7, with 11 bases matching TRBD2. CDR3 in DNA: TGTGCCACCAGCCCGCGGGGTACTAGCGGGAGATACGAGCAGTACTTC. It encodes CATSPRGTSGRYEQYF.